A selection of T cell receptor beta chains follows, all from one sample in a study of cytomegalovirus exposure and HLA in healthy donors. Method: immunoSEQ multiplex PCR; TCRdb's copy keeps in-frame clones and lacks some. Of more than 65,000 clones listed, approximately 79% are singletons. Sequencing was carried out using PBMCs. The source is a female donor in good health and CMV-seronegative. Each CDR3 is given with its conserved first and last residue. The order of the fields is D gene, V gene, clone size, J gene, CDR3 protein, CDR3 DNA. The D gene is left open where the match is weak. The size of a clone is reported for some rows only, either as once, few or many, or as a class for expanded clones.

D gene: .; V gene: TRBV19; clone size: .; J gene: TRBJ1-6; CDR3 protein: CASRTEAVRSPLHF; CDR3 DNA: TGTGCCAGTAGAACGGAGGCAGTAAGGTCACCCCTCCACTTT
D gene: TRBD1; V gene: TRBV5-6; clone size: few; J gene: TRBJ2-4; CDR3 protein: CASSLPRDRSKNIQYF; CDR3 DNA: TGTGCCAGCAGCTTGCCCCGGGACAGGAGCAAAAACATTCAGTACTTC
D gene: .; V gene: TRBV7-2; clone size: .; J gene: TRBJ2-1; CDR3 protein: CASSEGGGYNEQFF; CDR3 DNA: TGTGCCAGCAGCGAGGGGGGGGGCTACAATGAGCAGTTCTTC
D gene: .; V gene: TRBV9; clone size: .; J gene: TRBJ2-3; CDR3 protein: CASSVVHGGYTDTQYF; CDR3 DNA: TGTGCCAGCAGCGTAGTACACGGGGGTTACACAGATACGCAGTATTTT
D gene: TRBD1; V gene: TRBV5-4; clone size: .; J gene: TRBJ2-2; CDR3 protein: CASSRKTGGSTGELFF; CDR3 DNA: TGTGCCAGCAGCCGAAAGACAGGGGGCTCAACAGGGGAGCTGTTTTTT
D gene: TRBD2; V gene: TRBV7-9; clone size: .; J gene: TRBJ2-7; CDR3 protein: CASSLSSGHEQYF; CDR3 DNA: TGTGCCAGCAGCCTCTCTAGCGGCCACGAGCAGTACTTC
D gene: TRBD1; V gene: TRBV7-8; clone size: .; J gene: TRBJ2-5; CDR3 protein: CASSLAGQGGETQYF; CDR3 DNA: TGTGCCAGCAGCTTAGCTGGACAGGGGGGGGAGACCCAGTACTTC
D gene: .; V gene: TRBV13; clone size: .; J gene: TRBJ1-3; CDR3 protein: CASSVGQSGNTIYF; CDR3 DNA: TGTGCCAGCAGCGTCGGACAGAGTGGAAACACCATATATTTT
D gene: .; V gene: TRBV5-1; clone size: .; J gene: TRBJ1-5; CDR3 protein: CASSLAGGSNQPQHF; CDR3 DNA: TGCGCCAGCAGCTTGGCGGGGGGTAGCAATCAGCCCCAGCATTTT
D gene: TRBD2; V gene: TRBV5-4; clone size: once; J gene: TRBJ2-3; CDR3 protein: CASSRRTSGGSTSTDTQYF; CDR3 DNA: TGTGCCAGCAGCAGACGGACTAGCGGGGGATCTACGAGCACAGATACGCAGTATTTT
D gene: TRBD1; V gene: TRBV5-1; clone size: few; J gene: TRBJ2-7; CDR3 protein: CASSYLTGAYYEQYF; CDR3 DNA: TGCGCCAGCAGCTACTTGACAGGGGCCTACTACGAGCAGTACTTC
D gene: TRBD2; V gene: TRBV19; clone size: .; J gene: TRBJ2-7; CDR3 protein: CASSKTGSGISYEQYF; CDR3 DNA: TGTGCCAGTAGTAAGACGGGGAGCGGGATCTCCTACGAGCAGTACTTC
D gene: TRBD1; V gene: TRBV19; clone size: .; J gene: TRBJ2-1; CDR3 protein: CASSRNTPRQGRSYNEQFF; CDR3 DNA: TGTGCCAGTAGCCGAAACACCCCCCGACAGGGGAGGTCCTACAATGAGCAGTTCTTC
D gene: .; V gene: TRBV6-6; clone size: .; J gene: TRBJ1-5; CDR3 protein: CATAGQSNQPQHF; CDR3 DNA: TGTGCCACCGCCGGACAGAGCAATCAGCCCCAGCATTTT
D gene: .; V gene: TRBV25-1; clone size: .; J gene: TRBJ2-5; CDR3 protein: CASSESRARIETQYF; CDR3 DNA: TGTGCCAGCAGTGAATCGAGGGCCAGGATCGAGACCCAGTACTTC
D gene: TRBD2; V gene: TRBV27; clone size: once; J gene: TRBJ2-1; CDR3 protein: CASSSGTKGHNEQFF; CDR3 DNA: TGTGCCAGCAGTTCGGGGACTAAGGGACACAATGAGCAGTTCTTC
D gene: .; V gene: TRBV6-1; clone size: .; J gene: TRBJ1-2; CDR3 protein: CASSVPPPRLYGYTF; CDR3 DNA: TGTGCCAGCAGTGTCCCGCCTCCACGACTCTATGGCTACACCTTC
D gene: TRBD1; V gene: TRBV29-1; clone size: once; J gene: TRBJ2-7; CDR3 protein: CSVEGGTGLFKTYEQYF; CDR3 DNA: TGCAGCGTTGAAGGCGGGACAGGGCTTTTCAAAACCTACGAGCAGTACTTC
D gene: .; V gene: TRBV19; clone size: .; J gene: TRBJ2-1; CDR3 protein: CASKRRGFFDEQFF; CDR3 DNA: TGTGCCAGCAAGAGGAGGGGCTTCTTCGATGAGCAGTTCTTC
D gene: TRBD1; V gene: TRBV28; clone size: .; J gene: TRBJ2-7; CDR3 protein: CASSLTGQGLYEQYF; CDR3 DNA: TGTGCCAGCAGTTTGACAGGACAGGGATTATACGAGCAGTACTTC
D gene: TRBD1; V gene: TRBV5-6; clone size: once; J gene: TRBJ1-2; CDR3 protein: CASSLTGGDGYTF; CDR3 DNA: TGTGCCAGCAGCCTAACAGGGGGCGATGGCTACACCTTC
D gene: .; V gene: TRBV6-5; clone size: .; J gene: TRBJ2-3; CDR3 protein: CASRRGFTDTQYF; CDR3 DNA: TGTGCCAGCAGAAGGGGGTTTACAGATACGCAGTATTTT
D gene: TRBD2; V gene: TRBV27; clone size: .; J gene: TRBJ2-3; CDR3 protein: CATRLAVATDTQYF; CDR3 DNA: TGTGCCACCCGACTAGCGGTGGCCACAGATACGCAGTATTTT
D gene: TRBD1; V gene: TRBV4-3; clone size: .; J gene: TRBJ1-4; CDR3 protein: CASSQDGTGTNEKLFF; CDR3 DNA: TGCGCCAGCAGCCAAGATGGGACAGGGACTAATGAAAAACTGTTTTTT
D gene: .; V gene: TRBV6-5; clone size: once; J gene: TRBJ1-4; CDR3 protein: CASSPRGQYEKLFF; CDR3 DNA: TGTGCCAGCAGCCCCCGGGGACAATATGAAAAACTGTTTTTT
D gene: TRBD2; V gene: TRBV9; clone size: once; J gene: TRBJ2-1; CDR3 protein: CASSAEGLAGPPRRNNEQFF; CDR3 DNA: TGTGCCAGCAGCGCAGAAGGACTAGCGGGGCCCCCGCGAAGGAACAATGAGCAGTTCTTC
D gene: TRBD1; V gene: TRBV20-1; clone size: few; J gene: TRBJ1-5; CDR3 protein: CSARIQGSQHF; CDR3 DNA: TGCAGTGCTAGAATACAGGGGAGCCAGCATTTT
D gene: .; V gene: TRBV11-3; clone size: .; J gene: TRBJ1-1; CDR3 protein: CASSLDWGGMNTEAFF; CDR3 DNA: TGTGCCAGCAGCTTAGATTGGGGAGGAATGAACACTGAAGCTTTCTTT
D gene: .; V gene: TRBV29-1; clone size: .; J gene: TRBJ1-1; CDR3 protein: CSAMDNGAFF; CDR3 DNA: TGCAGCGCCATGGACAATGGGGCTTTCTTT
D gene: .; V gene: TRBV7-9; clone size: once; J gene: TRBJ2-3; CDR3 protein: CASSRTGATDTQYF; CDR3 DNA: TGTGCCAGCAGCCGAACTGGGGCCACAGATACGCAGTATTTT
D gene: TRBD1; V gene: TRBV10-3; clone size: .; J gene: TRBJ2-7; CDR3 protein: CAISESIGQGTYEQYF; CDR3 DNA: TGTGCCATCAGTGAGTCGATAGGACAGGGAACCTACGAGCAGTACTTC
D gene: TRBD2; V gene: TRBV7-9; clone size: .; J gene: TRBJ2-1; CDR3 protein: CASSPQIRGRDNEQFF; CDR3 DNA: TGTGCCAGCAGCCCCCAGATACGCGGGAGGGACAATGAGCAGTTCTTC
D gene: .; V gene: TRBV27; clone size: .; J gene: TRBJ1-4; CDR3 protein: CASRPAGRGEKLFF; CDR3 DNA: TGTGCCAGCAGACCGGCGGGGAGGGGGGAAAAACTGTTTTTT
D gene: TRBD2; V gene: TRBV19; clone size: few; J gene: TRBJ2-1; CDR3 protein: CASSITTSGWYNEQFF; CDR3 DNA: TGTGCCAGTAGTATAACGACTAGCGGGTGGTACAATGAGCAGTTCTTC
D gene: TRBD1; V gene: TRBV28; clone size: .; J gene: TRBJ1-2; CDR3 protein: CASSTGRGRGYTF; CDR3 DNA: TGTGCCAGCAGTACTGGCAGGGGGCGAGGCTACACCTTC
D gene: TRBD1; V gene: TRBV5-1; clone size: .; J gene: TRBJ2-1; CDR3 protein: CASSYRQGQDEQFF; CDR3 DNA: TGCGCCAGCAGCTATAGACAGGGCCAGGATGAGCAGTTCTTC
D gene: .; V gene: TRBV28; clone size: .; J gene: TRBJ2-1; CDR3 protein: CASSLYRAGSNEQFF; CDR3 DNA: TGTGCCAGCAGTCTATACAGGGCTGGTTCCAATGAGCAGTTCTTC
D gene: TRBD2; V gene: TRBV30; clone size: .; J gene: TRBJ2-6; CDR3 protein: CAWRGPSGGTSGANVLTF; CDR3 DNA: TGTGCCTGGAGGGGTCCTAGCGGGGGGACCTCTGGGGCCAACGTCCTGACTTTC
D gene: .; V gene: TRBV6-5; clone size: once; J gene: TRBJ1-6; CDR3 protein: CASSWAPMPNSPLHF; CDR3 DNA: TGTGCCAGCAGCTGGGCCCCGATGCCAAATTCACCCCTCCACTTT
D gene: TRBD1; V gene: TRBV6-5; clone size: .; J gene: TRBJ1-4; CDR3 protein: CASSSGTGSEKLFF; CDR3 DNA: TGTGCCAGCAGCTCCGGGACAGGGAGCGAAAAACTGTTTTTT
D gene: TRBD2; V gene: TRBV4-1; clone size: .; J gene: TRBJ2-5; CDR3 protein: CASSRSYLLAGEETQYF; CDR3 DNA: TGCGCCAGCAGCCGCTCCTATCTCCTAGCGGGAGAGGAGACCCAGTACTTC
D gene: TRBD2; V gene: TRBV5-1; clone size: few; J gene: TRBJ2-1; CDR3 protein: CASSSAGGYNEQFF; CDR3 DNA: TGCGCCAGCAGTTCCGCGGGAGGCTACAATGAGCAGTTCTTC
D gene: .; V gene: TRBV27; clone size: .; J gene: TRBJ2-7; CDR3 protein: CASSLGRGDEQYF; CDR3 DNA: TGTGCCAGCAGTTTGGGCAGGGGCGACGAGCAGTACTTC
D gene: TRBD1; V gene: TRBV30; clone size: .; J gene: TRBJ1-2; CDR3 protein: CAWSDRGADGYTF; CDR3 DNA: TGTGCCTGGAGCGACAGGGGGGCGGATGGCTACACCTTC
D gene: TRBD1; V gene: TRBV9; clone size: .; J gene: TRBJ2-1; CDR3 protein: CASSTSTGELGNEQFF; CDR3 DNA: TGTGCCAGCAGCACCTCGACAGGGGAATTGGGCAATGAGCAGTTCTTC
D gene: TRBD2; V gene: TRBV6-5; clone size: .; J gene: TRBJ2-7; CDR3 protein: CASSYPATSGRYEQYF; CDR3 DNA: TGTGCCAGCAGTTACCCCGCGACTAGCGGGAGGTACGAGCAGTACTTC
D gene: .; V gene: TRBV5-1; clone size: .; J gene: TRBJ1-4; CDR3 protein: CASSSGLQGGEKLFF; CDR3 DNA: TGCGCCAGCAGCTCGGGACTGCAGGGTGGCGAAAAACTGTTTTTT
D gene: .; V gene: TRBV18; clone size: .; J gene: TRBJ2-4; CDR3 protein: CASSPGVGDIQYF; CDR3 DNA: TGTGCCAGCTCACCAGGGGTGGGAGACATTCAGTACTTC
D gene: .; V gene: TRBV5-8; clone size: .; J gene: TRBJ2-1; CDR3 protein: CASSSGAYNEQFF; CDR3 DNA: TGTGCCAGCAGCTCGGGAGCCTACAATGAGCAGTTCTTC
D gene: TRBD1; V gene: TRBV27; clone size: .; J gene: TRBJ2-2; CDR3 protein: CASSPITPRTGVGDGELFF; CDR3 DNA: TGTGCCAGCAGTCCCATAACCCCCCGCACAGGGGTGGGGGACGGGGAGCTGTTTTTT
D gene: .; V gene: TRBV6-5; clone size: .; J gene: TRBJ1-2; CDR3 protein: CASSNYLTGTGYTF; CDR3 DNA: TGTGCCAGCAGTAACTACCTAACAGGGACTGGCTACACCTTC
D gene: TRBD1; V gene: TRBV29-1; clone size: few; J gene: TRBJ1-1; CDR3 protein: CSVPGTGGYTEAFF; CDR3 DNA: TGCAGCGTCCCCGGGACAGGGGGGTACACTGAAGCTTTCTTT
D gene: .; V gene: TRBV30; clone size: .; J gene: TRBJ1-2; CDR3 protein: CAWSSSGRGYGYTF; CDR3 DNA: TGTGCCTGGAGTTCGTCAGGGAGGGGATATGGCTACACCTTC
D gene: TRBD2; V gene: TRBV5-4; clone size: .; J gene: TRBJ2-1; CDR3 protein: CASATSGLHNEQFF; CDR3 DNA: TGTGCCAGCGCGACTAGCGGGCTCCACAATGAGCAGTTCTTC
D gene: .; V gene: TRBV28; clone size: .; J gene: TRBJ2-7; CDR3 protein: CASSFFKQFYEQYF; CDR3 DNA: TGTGCCAGCAGTTTCTTTAAACAGTTCTACGAGCAGTACTTC
D gene: TRBD1; V gene: TRBV7-2; clone size: once; J gene: TRBJ2-7; CDR3 protein: CASATPGTGGYEQYF; CDR3 DNA: TGTGCCAGCGCTACACCCGGGACAGGGGGCTACGAGCAGTACTTC
D gene: .; V gene: TRBV7-9; clone size: .; J gene: TRBJ2-3; CDR3 protein: CASSFPVLSGDTQYF; CDR3 DNA: TGTGCCAGCAGCTTTCCAGTATTATCGGGAGATACGCAGTATTTT
D gene: .; V gene: TRBV5-1; clone size: once; J gene: TRBJ2-5; CDR3 protein: CASTPPTGLGETQYF; CDR3 DNA: TGCGCCAGCACTCCCCCGACGGGATTAGGGGAGACCCAGTACTTC
D gene: TRBD2; V gene: TRBV5-1; clone size: .; J gene: TRBJ2-1; CDR3 protein: CASSLGGGASNEQFF; CDR3 DNA: TGCGCCAGCAGCTTGGGCGGGGGGGCAAGCAATGAGCAGTTCTTC